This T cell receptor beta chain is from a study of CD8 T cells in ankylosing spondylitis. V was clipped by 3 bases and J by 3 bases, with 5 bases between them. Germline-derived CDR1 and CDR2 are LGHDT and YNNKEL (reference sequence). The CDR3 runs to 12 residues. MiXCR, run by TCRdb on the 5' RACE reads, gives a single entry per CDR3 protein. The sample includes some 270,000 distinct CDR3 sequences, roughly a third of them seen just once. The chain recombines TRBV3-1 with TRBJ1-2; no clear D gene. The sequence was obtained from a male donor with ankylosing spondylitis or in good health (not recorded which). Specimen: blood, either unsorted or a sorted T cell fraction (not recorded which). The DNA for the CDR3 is TGTGCCAGCAGCCACCGGTACTATGGCTACACCTTC. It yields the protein CASSHRYYGYTF.